The T cell receptor beta chain under discussion was sequenced for a study of cytomegalovirus exposure and HLA in healthy donors. Primers: 60 Vbeta forward and 13 Jbeta reverse. Clones were read by immunoSEQ multiplex PCR, and TCRdb kept only the in-frame ones, dropping some. The sample holds roughly 160,000 clones, roughly 80% seen once. Overall study findings and caveats: Associated with cytomegalovirus, according to the listing, were 150 to 200 TCR beta chains. Most TCR sequences were seen very rarely across donors, but some public TCRs occurred in many.

Trimming took 7 bases from V and 3 from J, leaving 12 bases between them. This CDR3 has 12 amino acids. Germline CDR1 is SQVTM and CDR2 is ANQGSEA. Note on this clone: Its antigen is not known.

The V gene is TRBV29-1, the J gene TRBJ1-2; D not certain. The sequenced sample consisted of PBMCs. The TCR comes from a male donor in good health and CMV-seropositive. In DNA, the CDR3 is TGCAGCGCCGGTCCCCCCTACTATGGCTACACCTTC. Translating gives CSAGPPYYGYTF.